The T cell receptor beta chain described here comes from a study of PD-1 blockade in classical Hodgkin lymphoma. Across the whole study: Nivolumab dosing for patients was 3 mg/kg, administered intravenously every 2 weeks. General study results and limits: Newly diagnosed patients had baseline TCR diversity that was reportedly lower than that of healthy donors. Whereas CD4+ TCR diversity had risen significantly by C4D1, CD8+ TCR diversity had not. Complete responders showed a baseline diversity that resembled the diversity of newly diagnosed patients.

In every patient, relapse followed autologous stem cell transplantation, while exposure to brentuximab vedotin differed. The method was immunoSEQ multiplex PCR; TCRdb's version includes in-frame clones alone and lacks a portion of them. The sample shows roughly 45,000 clones, around 76% of them seen only once. As for this clone: What it binds is unknown.

CDR3 size: 12 residues. CDR1 is MGHRA and CDR2 is YSYEKL in the germline V gene. V shed 4 bases and J shed 4 bases, with 6 bases lying between them. The rearrangement links TRBV4-1 to TRBJ2-3; D may correspond to TRBD1 or TRBD2 (5 bases each). The sequencing here drew on peripheral blood mononuclear cells (PBMCs), taken before the second cycle of nivolumab. The TCR comes from a human donor with classical Hodgkin lymphoma. The CDR3 DNA reads as TGCGCCAGCAGCCGGGGGTCAGATACGCAGTATTTT. It encodes CASSRGSDTQYF.